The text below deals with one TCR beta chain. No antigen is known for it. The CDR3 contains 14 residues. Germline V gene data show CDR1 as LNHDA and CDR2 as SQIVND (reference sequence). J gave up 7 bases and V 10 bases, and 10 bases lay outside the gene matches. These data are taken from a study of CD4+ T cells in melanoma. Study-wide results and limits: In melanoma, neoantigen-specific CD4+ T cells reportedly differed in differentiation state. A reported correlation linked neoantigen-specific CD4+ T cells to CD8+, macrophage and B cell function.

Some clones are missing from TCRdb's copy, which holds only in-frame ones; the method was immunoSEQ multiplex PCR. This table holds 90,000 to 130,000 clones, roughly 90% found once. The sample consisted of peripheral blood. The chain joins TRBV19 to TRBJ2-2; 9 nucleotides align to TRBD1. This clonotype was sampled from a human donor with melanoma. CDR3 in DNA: TGTGCCATTAAGACCGGGACAGGGATCGGGGAGCTGTTTTTT. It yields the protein CAIKTGTGIGELFF.